Shown below are 17 T cell receptor beta chains from a single sample sequenced in a study of T cells in Graves' hyperthyroidism and ophthalmopathy. The TCR beta CDR3 regions underwent amplification using RNA transcripts as the source. Using the HTBI primer set, a first-round RT-PCR was run on the TCR CDR3. In TCRdb, the multiplex PCR reads were re-called with MiXCR into one record per CDR3 protein. The repertoire holds about 640,000 distinct CDR3 sequences, with 40% to 55% as singletons. Sequenced input: peripheral blood or thyroid tissue (not recorded which). These receptor sequences come from an adult man with Graves' disease, either hyperthyroidism or ophthalmopathy (not recorded which).

This clonotype was detected many times. J is TRBJ2-7 and V is TRBV2; 7 bases agree with TRBD2. With 3 bases clipped from V and 3 bases from J, the junction kept 2 bases outside the gene matches. The germline gives CDR1 SNHLY, CDR2 FYNNEI. The CDR3 totals 13 residues. As DNA, the CDR3 is TGTGCCAGCAGTGAGCGGGAGTTCTACGAGCAGTACTTC. The encoded protein is CASSEREFYEQYF. Based on the CDR3 plus reference TRBV2 and TRBJ2-7, the full variable domain is EPEVTQTPSHQVTQMGQEVILRCVPISNHLYFYWYRQILGQKVEFLVSFYNNEISEKSEIFDDQFSVERPDGSNFTLKIRSTKLEDSAMYFCASSEREFYEQYFGPGTRLTVT.

In its sample, this clonotype was seen many times. V usage is TRBV5-8 and J usage is TRBJ2-2; a weak D match, TRBD2 (6 bases). V was trimmed by 3 bases and J by 1 base, leaving 7 bases between them. CDR3 size: 14 residues. Germline CDR1 is SGHTS and CDR2 is YDEGEE. The CDR3: CASSYGGNTGELFF. The CDR3 nucleotides are TGTGCCAGCAGCTACGGGGGGAACACCGGGGAGCTGTTTTTT.

This chain joins TRBV12-3 or TRBV12-4 and TRBJ1-5; D unclear. CDR3 length: 14 residues. Trimming took off 3 bases at V and 7 bases at J, with 13 bases between the two ends. This CDR3 reads CASSLDVGGQPQHF. The CDR3 DNA sequence: TGTGCCAGCAGTTTGGATGTTGGCGGGCAGCCCCAGCATTTT.

This clonotype was counted between two and nine times. The chain recombines TRBV7-9 with TRBJ1-2, with D maybe TRBD1 (6 bases). This CDR3 comprises 14 residues. Trimming left V 2 bases short and J 4 bases short, with 11 bases between. Germline V gives CDR1 SEHNR, CDR2 FQNEAQ (reference sequence). The CDR3 spells CASSLQGRFYGYTF. The CDR3 DNA is TGTGCCAGCAGCTTACAGGGGCGATTCTATGGCTACACCTTC.

The chain is built from TRBV6-4 and TRBJ1-6; a weak D match, TRBD1 (6 bases). The V and J ends lost 3 bases and 3 bases respectively, with 6 bases between them. This CDR3 is built from 14 residues. Germline V gene sequence: CDR1 MRHNA, CDR2 SNTAGT. CDR3 amino acids: CASSEDSYNSPLHF. CDR3 in DNA: TGTGCCAGCAGTGAGGACAGCTATAATTCACCCCTCCACTTT.

This clonotype was seen repeatedly, ten times or more. The chain joins TRBV4-1 to TRBJ2-7; D unclear. CDR1 and CDR2 (germline): MGHRA, YSYEKL. The CDR3 loop spans 11 amino acids. The CDR3 reads CASSQGSHKVV. DNA for the CDR3: TGCGCCAGCAGCCAAGGGTCACACAAGGTGGTC.

This clonotype was counted only a few times. V gene TRBV15 combines with J gene TRBJ1-5; perhaps TRBD1 as D (6 bases). The CDR3 consists of 19 residues. The ends were cut back, 1 base at V and 2 bases at J, with 21 bases in the middle. The germline V gene has CDR1 LNHNV and CDR2 YYDKDF (reference sequence). CDR3 sequence reads: CATSRAMDSPLIGNQPQHF. Here the CDR3 DNA reads TGTGCCACCAGCAGAGCTATGGACAGCCCTTTGATCGGCAATCAGCCCCAGCATTTT.

CDR3 region: CAISVFPRESHYTF. CDR3 nucleotide sequence: TGTGCCATCAGTGTCTTTCCGAGGGAGAGCCACTACACCTTC. J is TRBJ1-2 and V is TRBV10-3; D is ambiguous. CDR1 is ENHRY, CDR2 SYGVKD, per germline. Trimming shortened V by 4 bases and J by 10 bases, and 19 bases separated the two germline ends. The CDR3 loop spans 14 amino acids.

This clonotype was seen more than once but under ten times. The V call is TRBV19, the J call TRBJ1-6; 7 positions match TRBD1. V gave up 6 bases and J gave up 5 bases; unmatched junction bases: 7. CDR3 length: 15 residues. Germline V gives CDR1 LNHDA, CDR2 SQIVND (reference sequence). CDR3 DNA: TGTGCCAGTAGGAAGCGGGACAGAGATAATTCACCCCTCCACTTT. Protein: CASRKRDRDNSPLHF.

The chain carries TRBV10-3 and TRBJ1-1, with D hard to call. Between the trimmed V and J ends, which lost 10 bases and 5 bases, there was a span of 23 bases. CDR1 and CDR2 (germline): ENHRY, SYGVKD. This CDR3 has 15 amino acids. The CDR3 DNA follows: TGTGCCACCCATCCTCGGAGGTTAGGGAGGACTGAAGCTTTCTTT. It specifies CATHPRRLGRTEAFF.

The table lists this clonotype with a few counts. The chain joins TRBV20-1 to TRBJ2-7; 11 bases line up with TRBD2. CDR3 length equals 15 residues. CDR1 DFQATT and CDR2 SNEGSKA come from the germline V gene (reference sequence). Losses at the gene ends were 5 bases for V and 0 bases for J; bases not matched to a gene: 6. This CDR3 reads CSAHRTSGLSYEQYF. CDR3 bases: TGCAGTGCTCATCGGACTAGCGGGCTCTCCTACGAGCAGTACTTC.

This clonotype was recorded many times. V and J are TRBV7-9 and TRBJ1-2; D perhaps matches TRBD1 (6 bases). Germline V gene sequence: CDR1 SEHNR, CDR2 FQNEAQ (reference sequence). V was clipped by 4 bases and J by 5 bases, with 11 bases between them. The CDR3 consists of 13 residues. The CDR3 DNA is TGTGCCAGCAGCTCAGGGGTAGGGTATGGCTACACCTTC. This sequence encodes CASSSGVGYGYTF.

A few counts support this clonotype. The rearrangement links TRBV6-1 to TRBJ2-7; D unclear. CDR3 size: 13 residues. The germline V and J ends were trimmed by 6 bases and 2 bases, with 11 bases remaining between them. CDR1 is MNHNS and CDR2 is SASEGT in the germline V gene. This CDR3 reads CASSGSHPYEQYF. The CDR3 bases are TGTGCCAGCAGCGGCTCTCACCCCTACGAGCAGTACTTC.

This chain links TRBV28 with TRBJ1-6; unclear D gene. From germline, CDR1 is MDHEN and CDR2 SYDVKM. The V end was cut by 6 bases, the J end by 7 bases, with 10 bases between. The CDR3 covers 13 residues. The DNA for the CDR3 is TGTGCCAGCAGCCTTACTTTCAATTCACCCCTCCACTTT. Protein product: CASSLTFNSPLHF.

In its sample, this clonotype was seen many times. The chain recombines TRBV20-1 with TRBJ2-5; D uncertain. From germline, CDR1 is DFQATT and CDR2 SNEGSKA (reference sequence). Trimming cost V 1 base and J 5 bases, with 8 bases left between them. This CDR3 has 12 residues. The CDR3 loop is CSARVRVETQYF. The CDR3 DNA follows: TGCAGTGCTAGAGTTCGCGTGGAGACCCAGTACTTC.

This clonotype was picked up one time. V gene TRBV7-8 combines with J gene TRBJ1-5; no reliable D call. CDR3 size: 14 residues. Trimming shortened V by 1 base and J by 9 bases, and 13 bases separated the two germline ends. In germline, CDR1 is SGHVS, CDR2 FQNEAQ. CDR3 region: CASSLGRPEGPQHF. The CDR3 region has the DNA TGTGCCAGCAGCTTAGGACGGCCCGAGGGGCCCCAGCATTTT.

This clonotype was detected once. At one boundary the junction diverges from the germline segment, which might be a read error. The CDR3, as DNA: TGTGCCAGCAGCTTAGGGGCCGTTGCAATCACTGGGCCCCAGCATTTT. Protein: CASSLGAVAITGPQHF. V and J are TRBV12-3 or TRBV12-4 and TRBJ1-5; the D gene is possibly TRBD1 (5 bases). The CDR3 runs to 16 residues.